This entry is about one T cell receptor beta chain. What it binds is not known. The data were obtained in a study of shared clonotypes between healthy human individuals. Points from the study as a whole: Tissues were not sampled, only blood, and their repertoires likely differ. Non-shared clonotypes had lower generation probabilities than those shared by all four donors.

CD8 cells regarded as naive lacked CD45RO, were positively chosen for CCR7, and omitted terminally differentiated effector memory CD45RA+ cells. The material for each subset, its genomic DNA, was split evenly across several immunoSEQ plates. Some clones are missing from TCRdb's copy, which holds only in-frame ones; the method was immunoSEQ multiplex PCR. Of approximately 2,200,000 clones listed, under 95% are singletons. CDR3 length: 16 amino acids. Trimming took 3 bases from V and 7 from J; bases not matched to a gene: 7. Germline CDR1 reads MGHRA; CDR2 reads YSYEKL. This receptor was identified in a man aged 18 to 30 in good health. Some clones in this sample may be carry-over from other donors' samples. The specimen was naive CD8+ T cells from PBMCs. The chain is built from TRBV4-1 and TRBJ2-1; 12 nucleotides line up with TRBD2. The chain's CDR3 is CASSQPTSGSKNEQFF. The CDR3, as DNA: TGCGCCAGCAGCCAGCCGACTAGCGGGAGCAAAAATGAGCAGTTCTTC.